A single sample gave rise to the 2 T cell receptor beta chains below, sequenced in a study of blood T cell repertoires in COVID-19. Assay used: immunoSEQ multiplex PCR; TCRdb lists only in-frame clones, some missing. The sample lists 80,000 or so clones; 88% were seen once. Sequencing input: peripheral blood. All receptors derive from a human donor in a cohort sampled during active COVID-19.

CDR3 nucleotide sequence: TGCGCCAGCAGCTCGAGACAGGGATTAAGCCAGATCTCCTACGAGCAGTACTTC. It translates to CASSSRQGLSQISYEQYF. The rearrangement links TRBV5-1 to TRBJ2-7, with TRBD1 identical over 7 bases. The CDR3 consists of 18 residues. Germline V gene sequence: CDR1 SGHRS, CDR2 YFSETQ. The ends lost 3 bases at V and 0 bases at J; junction bases unmatched: 15.

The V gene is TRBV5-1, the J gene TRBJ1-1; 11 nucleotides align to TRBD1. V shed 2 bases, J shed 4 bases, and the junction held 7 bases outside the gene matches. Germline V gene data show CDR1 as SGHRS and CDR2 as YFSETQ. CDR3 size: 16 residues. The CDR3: CASSLGQGAGGTEAFF. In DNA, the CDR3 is TGCGCCAGCAGCTTAGGACAGGGGGCAGGAGGCACTGAAGCTTTCTTT.